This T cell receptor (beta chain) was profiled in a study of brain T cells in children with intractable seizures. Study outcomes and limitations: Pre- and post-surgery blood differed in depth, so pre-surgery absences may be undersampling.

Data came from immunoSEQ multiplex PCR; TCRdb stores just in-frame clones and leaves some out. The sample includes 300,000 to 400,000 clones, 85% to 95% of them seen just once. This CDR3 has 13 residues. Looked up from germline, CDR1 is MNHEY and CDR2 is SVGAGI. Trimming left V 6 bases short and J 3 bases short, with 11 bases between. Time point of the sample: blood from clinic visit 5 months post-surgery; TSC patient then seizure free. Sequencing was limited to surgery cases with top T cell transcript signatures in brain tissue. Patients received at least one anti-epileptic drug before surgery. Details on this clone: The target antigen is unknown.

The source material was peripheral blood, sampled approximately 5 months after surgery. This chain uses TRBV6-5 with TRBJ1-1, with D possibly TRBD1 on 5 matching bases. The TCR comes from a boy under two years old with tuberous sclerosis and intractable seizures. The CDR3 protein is CASSLQEYTEAFF. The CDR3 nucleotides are TGTGCCAGCAGCTTACAGGAATACACTGAAGCTTTCTTT.